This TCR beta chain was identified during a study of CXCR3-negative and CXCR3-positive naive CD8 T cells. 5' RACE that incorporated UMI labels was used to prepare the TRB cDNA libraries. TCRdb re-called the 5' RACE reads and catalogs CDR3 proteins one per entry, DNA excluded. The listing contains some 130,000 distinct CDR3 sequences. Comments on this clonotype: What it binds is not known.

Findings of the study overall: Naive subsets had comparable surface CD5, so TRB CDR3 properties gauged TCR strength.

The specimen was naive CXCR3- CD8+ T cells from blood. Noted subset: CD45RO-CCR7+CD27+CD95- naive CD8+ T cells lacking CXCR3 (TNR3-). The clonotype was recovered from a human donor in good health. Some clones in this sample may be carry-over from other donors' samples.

CDR3 amino acids: CSVRTVSSYEQYF. The chain combines TRBV29-1 with TRBJ2-7. Germline CDR1 and CDR2: SQVTM and ANQGSEA. The CDR3 is made up of 13 amino acids.